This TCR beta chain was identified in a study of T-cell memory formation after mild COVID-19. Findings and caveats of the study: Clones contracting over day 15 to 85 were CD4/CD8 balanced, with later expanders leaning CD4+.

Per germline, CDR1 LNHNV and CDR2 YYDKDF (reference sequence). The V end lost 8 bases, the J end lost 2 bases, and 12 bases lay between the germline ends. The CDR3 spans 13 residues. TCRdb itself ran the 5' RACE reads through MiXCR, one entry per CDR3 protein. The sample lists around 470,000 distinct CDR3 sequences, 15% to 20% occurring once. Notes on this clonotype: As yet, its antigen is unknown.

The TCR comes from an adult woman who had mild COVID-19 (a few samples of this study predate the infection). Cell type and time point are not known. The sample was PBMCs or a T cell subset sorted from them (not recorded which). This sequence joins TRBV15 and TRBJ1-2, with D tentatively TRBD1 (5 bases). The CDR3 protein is CATSDEGNYGYTF. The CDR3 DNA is TGTGCCACCTCGGATGAGGGGAACTATGGCTACACCTTC.